The table lists the clone carrying this T cell receptor (beta chain) with a few counts. Its antigen is undetermined. Deletions cut 0 bases from V and 6 bases from J, with 9 bases between. The CDR3 is made up of 14 amino acids. Per the germline V gene, CDR1 is MGHRA and CDR2 is YSYEKL. This entry is derived from a study of identical twins. The study, taken as a whole, reports: Conclusions were based on cross-sectional statistical analysis, without following the same donors. Fewer insertions were carried by abundant cord blood beta clonotypes, but none was seen in memory repertoires. There was more out-of-frame TCR alpha sharing in monozygotic twins than models estimated.

Template switching supplied a universal primer site; unique molecular identifiers were carried on the cDNA. TCRdb itself ran the 5' RACE reads through MiXCR, one entry per CDR3 protein. The table lists 1.5 million to 2 million distinct CDR3 sequences, 25% to 35% of them singletons. The sequenced material came from cord blood. The sequence derives from a newborn girl in good health. This rearrangement joins TRBV4-1 to TRBJ2-4; D ambiguous. CDR3 loop: CASSQDPPGNIQYF. CDR3 coding DNA: TGCGCCAGCAGCCAAGATCCCCCAGGAAACATTCAGTACTTC.